Below, 14 T cell receptor beta chains from the same sample are listed, as sequenced in a study of post-analysis software for immune sequencing data. Study findings and constraints: The study found TRBV5-6, TRBV5-1 and TRBV20-1 among a handful of TRBV segments more frequent in patients than controls.

Built from TCR beta cDNA, the libraries had unique molecular identifiers in them. TCRdb independently ran MiXCR on the PCR reads; one entry per CDR3 protein. The repertoire has 750,000 to 950,000 distinct CDR3 sequences, approximately 53% of them found once; the top ten carry about 4.5%. These TCRs are of unknown antigen specificity. Sequenced material: blood. The source of these receptors is a girl aged 10-17 years with multiple sclerosis.

This chain links TRBV5-6 with TRBJ1-6, with TRBD1 matching over 8 bases. CDR3 length: 14 residues. The ends lost 4 bases at V and 8 bases at J; junction bases unmatched: 5. Germline assignment: CDR1 SGHDT and CDR2 YYEEEE. CDR3 in DNA: TGTGCCAGCAGCGAGCCGGACAGGGATTCACCCCTCCACTTT. As protein: CASSEPDRDSPLHF.

In this sample, this clonotype turned up a few times. The chain employs TRBV20-1 and TRBJ2-7, with TRBD1 matching over 8 bases. In germline, CDR1 is DFQATT, CDR2 SNEGSKA (reference sequence). The length of the CDR3 is 13 residues. V gave up 5 bases and J gave up 5 bases; unmatched junction bases: 8. This CDR3 reads CSAPGDRLDEQYF. The CDR3, as DNA: TGCAGTGCTCCAGGGGACAGGCTCGACGAGCAGTACTTC.

The chain's CDR3 is CSVDNYGYTF. CDR3 nucleotide sequence: TGCAGCGTTGATAACTATGGCTACACCTTC. The J gene is TRBJ1-2, the V gene TRBV29-1; no firm D call. V shed 3 bases and J shed 1 base, with 0 bases lying between them. The length of the CDR3 is 10 residues. CDR1 is SQVTM and CDR2 is ANQGSEA in the germline V gene.

V gene TRBV6-6 combines with J gene TRBJ2-3; 9 nucleotides line up with TRBD2. J was trimmed by 0 bases and V by 4 bases; bases with no gene match: 8. The CDR3 extends over 17 amino acids. Germline V gene data show CDR1 as MNHNY and CDR2 as SVGAGI (reference sequence). The CDR3 here is CASSSLLAGISTDTQYF. The CDR3 bases are TGTGCCAGCAGTTCCCTACTAGCGGGCATTAGCACAGATACGCAGTATTTT.

CDR3 coding DNA: TGCAGCGCCGCGACAGGGGCAGGTGAGCAGTTCTTC. Protein: CSAATGAGEQFF. The gene calls are TRBV29-1 and TRBJ2-1; 8 bases match TRBD1. This CDR3 contains 12 residues. V lost 7 bases, J lost 9 bases, and 8 bases stayed unmatched. The germline V gene has CDR1 SQVTM and CDR2 ANQGSEA.

The rearrangement joins TRBV5-1 to TRBJ2-7; 8 bases align to TRBD1. The CDR3 has 15 amino acids. The ends lost 4 bases at V and 4 bases at J; junction bases unmatched: 10. Germline CDR1 and CDR2: SGHRS and YFSETQ. DNA of the CDR3: TGCGCCAGCAGCACGGGACAGGCGAACCCTTACGAGCAGTACTTC. As protein: CASSTGQANPYEQYF. Supplemented by reference TRBV5-1 and TRBJ2-7, the full variable domain reads KAGVTQTPRYLIKTRGQQVTLSCSPISGHRSVSWYQQTPGQGLQFLFEYFSETQRNKGNFPGRFSGRQFSNSRSEMNVSTLELGDSALYLCASSTGQANPYEQYFGPGTRLTVT.

The chain uses TRBV20-1 and TRBJ1-1; D unclear. Trimming stripped 6 bases from V and 3 bases from J, with 11 bases between. The CDR3 covers 12 residues. Germline CDR1 and CDR2: DFQATT and SNEGSKA (reference sequence). CDR3 loop: CSATRGYTEAFF. The CDR3 DNA reads as TGCAGTGCCACTCGGGGATACACTGAAGCTTTCTTT.

This clonotype came up a few times. The CDR3 DNA is TGTGCCACCGCGAGATTCGGTCAGCCCCAGCATTTT. Translation gives CATARFGQPQHF. J is TRBJ1-5 and V is TRBV12-3 or TRBV12-4; D ambiguous. V was cut by 10 bases and J by 6 bases, with 13 bases left in between. The CDR3 contains 12 residues.

CDR3 protein: CASSYGILAGETDTQYF. The CDR3 nucleotides are TGTGCCAGCAGTTACGGGATTCTAGCGGGGGAGACAGATACGCAGTATTTT. The chain carries TRBV6-5 and TRBJ2-3; TRBD2 agrees at 10 bases. This CDR3 is built from 17 residues. V shed 2 bases and J 3 bases; nucleotides not matched to a gene: 8. CDR1 and CDR2 from the germline V gene are MNHEY and SVGAGI.

This sequence joins TRBV7-9 and TRBJ2-1; D is undetermined. Germline V CDR1 and CDR2: SEHNR, FQNEAQ (reference sequence). Trimming left V 4 bases short and J 1 base short, with 11 bases between. This CDR3 has 15 residues. As DNA, the CDR3 is TGTGCCAGCAGCTCCCCTGACCATTCCTACAATGAGCAGTTCTTC. As protein: CASSSPDHSYNEQFF.

The chain combines TRBV5-6 with TRBJ2-7; TRBD2 might be the D (5 bases). Per germline, CDR1 SGHDT and CDR2 YYEEEE. The CDR3 spans 15 residues. The V end lost 1 base, the J end lost 7 bases, and 18 bases lay between the germline ends. CDR3 nucleotides: TGTGCCAGCAGCTTGCCCCTGGACGGGGTGTGGGAGCAGTACTTC. The encoded protein is CASSLPLDGVWEQYF.

This chain uses TRBV20-1 with TRBJ2-4; D is tentatively TRBD1 or TRBD2 (6 bases each). Germline-derived CDR1 and CDR2 are DFQATT and SNEGSKA (reference sequence). The CDR3 runs to 12 residues. Trimming stripped 6 bases from V and 8 bases from J, with 14 bases between. The CDR3 bases are TGCAGTGCCCGGGGGCCAGGTGACATTCAGTACTTC. It codes for CSARGPGDIQYF.

This clonotype was seen only a few times. The rearrangement joins TRBV2 to TRBJ1-6; D call uncertain. The V end was cut by 8 bases, the J end by 5 bases, with 7 bases between. The length of the CDR3 is 12 residues. The V gene's germline CDR1 is SNHLY and CDR2 FYNNEI. The CDR3 sequence: CASGGHNSPLHF. The CDR3 DNA sequence: TGTGCCAGCGGTGGTCATAATTCACCCCTCCACTTT. Variable domain in full (rest from reference TRBV2 and TRBJ1-6): EPEVTQTPSHQVTQMGQEVILRCVPISNHLYFYWYRQILGQKVEFLVSFYNNEISEKSEIFDDQFSVERPDGSNFTLKIRSTKLEDSAMYFCASGGHNSPLHFGNGTRLTVT.

This clonotype was seen more than once but under ten times. The chain combines TRBV7-9 with TRBJ2-1; 14 bases map to TRBD2. The ends lost 1 base at V and 8 bases at J; junction bases unmatched: 4. The CDR3 runs to 16 residues. From germline, CDR1 is SEHNR and CDR2 FQNEAQ (reference sequence). The CDR3 DNA sequence: TGTGCCAGCAGCTTAGGACTAGCGGGAGGGTTCGATGAGCAGTTCTTC. This encodes CASSLGLAGGFDEQFF. The whole variable domain, filled in from reference TRBV7-9 and TRBJ2-1, reads DTGVSQNPRHKITKRGQNVTFRCDPISEHNRLYWYRQTLGQGPEFLTYFQNEAQLEKSRLLSDRFSAERPKGSFSTLEIQRTEQGDSAMYLCASSLGLAGGFDEQFFGPGTRLTVL.